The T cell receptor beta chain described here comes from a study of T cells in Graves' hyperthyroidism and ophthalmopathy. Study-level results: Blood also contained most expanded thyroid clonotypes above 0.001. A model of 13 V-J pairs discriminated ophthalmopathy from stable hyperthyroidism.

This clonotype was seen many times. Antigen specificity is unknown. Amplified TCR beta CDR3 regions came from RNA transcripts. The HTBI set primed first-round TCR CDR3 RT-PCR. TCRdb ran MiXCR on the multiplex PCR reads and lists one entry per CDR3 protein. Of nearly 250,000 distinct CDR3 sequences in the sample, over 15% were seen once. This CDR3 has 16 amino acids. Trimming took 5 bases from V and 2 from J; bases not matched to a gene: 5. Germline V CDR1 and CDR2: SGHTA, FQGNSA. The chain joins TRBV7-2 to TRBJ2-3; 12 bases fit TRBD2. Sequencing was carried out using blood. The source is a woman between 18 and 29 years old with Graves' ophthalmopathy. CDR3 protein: CASSHGLAGYTDTQYF. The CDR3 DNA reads TGTGCCAGCAGCCATGGACTAGCGGGGTACACAGATACGCAGTATTTT.